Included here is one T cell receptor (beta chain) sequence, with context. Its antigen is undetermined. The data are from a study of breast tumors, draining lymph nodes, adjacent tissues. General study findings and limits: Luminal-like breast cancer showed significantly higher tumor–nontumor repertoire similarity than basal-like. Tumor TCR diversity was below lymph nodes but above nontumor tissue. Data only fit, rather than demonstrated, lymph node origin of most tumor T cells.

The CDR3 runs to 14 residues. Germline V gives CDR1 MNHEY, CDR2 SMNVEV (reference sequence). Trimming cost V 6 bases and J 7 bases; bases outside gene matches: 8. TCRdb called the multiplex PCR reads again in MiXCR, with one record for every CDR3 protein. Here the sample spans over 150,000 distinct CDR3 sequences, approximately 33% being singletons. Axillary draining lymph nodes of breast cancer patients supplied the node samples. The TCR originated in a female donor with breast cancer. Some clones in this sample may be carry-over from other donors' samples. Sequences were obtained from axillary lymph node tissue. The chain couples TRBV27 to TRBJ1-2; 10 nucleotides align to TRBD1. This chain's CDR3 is CASRTETGGFGYTF. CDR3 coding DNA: TGTGCCAGCAGAACCGAGACAGGGGGCTTTGGCTACACCTTC.